The present entry profiles one T cell receptor beta chain with its context. These data are taken from a study of blood T cell repertoires in COVID-19. About the research overall: The United States, Italy and Spain supplied acute and convalescent COVID-19 samples. From T cells, B-cell-depleted T cells, or PBMCs came the material, which was cDNA or gDNA.

CDR1 SGHNT and CDR2 YYREEE come from the germline V gene (reference sequence). The CDR3 has 14 amino acids. V was cut by 0 bases and J by 4 bases, with 11 bases left in between. It was during active infection that Seattle patients were enrolled and then longitudinally followed. In the study's own analysis: Nucleated cell number was recorded as an estimate derived from reference gene primer amplification. Here immunoSEQ multiplex PCR was the method, and the copy in TCRdb shows in-frame clones only, minus some. The V and J calls and the clone size are those of that table, but D and trimming were determined from the DNA. The data contain some 240,000 clones, nearly 90% of them singletons.

Sequenced sample: peripheral blood. The clonotype originates from a woman in her sixties with COVID-19, enrolled during active disease. The chain is built from TRBV5-4 and TRBJ2-7; TRBD1 might be the D (5 bases). Here the CDR3 DNA reads TGTGCCAGCAGCTTGGGAATTCAGGGATACGAGCAGTACTTC. It codes for CASSLGIQGYEQYF.